This paragraph reports one T cell receptor (beta chain). These data are taken from a study of blood T cell repertoires in COVID-19. V lost 7 bases and J lost 1, with 7 bases in between. The length of the CDR3 is 12 residues. Germline CDR1 MNHEY, CDR2 SVGAGI. Per the authors' pipeline: The authors estimated nucleated cell counts from reference gene primer amplification. Method: immunoSEQ multiplex PCR; TCRdb's copy keeps in-frame clones and lacks some. V, J and clone size are taken as reported in that table, and D and trimming were inferred from the DNA itself. Altogether about 360,000 clones are present, approximately 82% being singletons, with the ten largest covering roughly 3%.

This chain links TRBV6-5 with TRBJ1-1; D is unclear. The sample comprised peripheral blood. The TCR was taken from a man between 25 and 39 years old with active or convalescent COVID-19. CDR3 region: CASNRQNTEAFF. CDR3 in DNA: TGTGCCAGCAACCGACAGAACACTGAAGCTTTCTTT.